Shown below are 17 T cell receptor beta chains from a single sample sequenced in a study of cytomegalovirus exposure and HLA in healthy donors (dated by TCRdb to 2016 to 2017). Receptors were amplified or captured by the immunoSEQ multiplex PCR assay. A mixture of 60 forward primers for TCR Vbeta segments and 13 reverse primers for TCR Jbeta segments was used in the multiplex PCR. TCRdb provides this immuneACCESS table in a form limited to in-frame rearrangements. Some clones are lacking; in checked studies, under half of them reflect an unresolved V gene, and why the rest are absent is not known. This sample lists approximately 190,000 clones; approximately 88% were detected once. About 0.25% of the sample lies in the top ten. Sequenced sample: PBMCs. Source of these receptors: a boy between 5 and 17 years old in good health and CMV-seronegative.

The chain joins TRBV7-9 to TRBJ2-3; 8 nucleotides agree with TRBD2. The CDR3 runs 18 residues. V was clipped by 7 bases and J by 2 bases; unmatched bases: 17. Germline-derived CDR1 and CDR2 are SEHNR and FQNEAQ (reference sequence). The chain's CDR3 is CASTISPDGRGDTDTQYF. CDR3 nucleotides: TGTGCCAGCACCATCTCGCCGGATGGGCGGGGGGACACAGATACGCAGTATTTT. Combining the CDR3 with reference TRBV7-9 and TRBJ2-3 gives the whole variable domain DTGVSQNPRHKITKRGQNVTFRCDPISEHNRLYWYRQTLGQGPEFLTYFQNEAQLEKSRLLSDRFSAERPKGSFSTLEIQRTEQGDSAMYLCASTISPDGRGDTDTQYFGPGTRLTVL.

The chain uses TRBV28 and TRBJ2-7; D might be TRBD2 (5 bases). V gave up 6 bases and J gave up 3 bases, with 12 bases separating them. Germline CDR1 is MDHEN and CDR2 is SYDVKM. The CDR3 length is 13 residues. DNA of the CDR3: TGTGCCAGCAGCCCCGGACGGGACTACGAGCAGTACTTC. Translation: CASSPGRDYEQYF. Variable domain in full (rest from reference TRBV28 and TRBJ2-7): DVKVTQSSRYLVKRTGEKVFLECVQDMDHENMFWYRQDPGLGLRLIYFSYDVKMKEKGDIPEGYSVSREKKERFSLILESASTNQTSMYLCASSPGRDYEQYFGPGTRLTVT.

This chain connects TRBV6-1 to TRBJ2-1; D is perhaps TRBD1 (5 bases). Germline assignment: CDR1 MNHNS and CDR2 SASEGT. The CDR3 sequence is 14 residues long. V lost 7 bases and J lost 4, with 14 bases in between. CDR3 nucleotides: TGTGCCAGCAATGCCAGGGTCTGGTACAATGAGCAGTTCTTC. This sequence encodes CASNARVWYNEQFF.

This clone has a handful of counts. The rearrangement joins TRBV2 to TRBJ2-7, with a weak D call TRBD1 (6 bases). CDR3 length: 12 residues. Trimming took off 4 bases at V and 4 bases at J, with 8 bases between the two ends. Germline-derived CDR1 and CDR2 are SNHLY and FYNNEI. The CDR3 region has the DNA TGTGCCAGCAGTGTACAGGGTTACGAGCAGTACTTC. Translating it yields CASSVQGYEQYF.

In this sample, this clone turned up once. V and J are TRBV15 and TRBJ2-7, with D maybe TRBD2 (6 bases). In germline, CDR1 is LNHNV, CDR2 YYDKDF (reference sequence). The CDR3 sequence is 18 residues long. The germline V and J ends were trimmed by 4 bases and 5 bases, with 27 bases remaining between them. The CDR3 spells CATSIPGARVGTADEQYF. The CDR3 DNA reads TGTGCCACCAGCATACCGGGAGCCCGAGTGGGGACGGCGGACGAGCAGTACTTC.

This chain uses TRBV9 with TRBJ2-3; 7 positions match TRBD2. The germline V gene has CDR1 SGDLS and CDR2 YYNGEE. V lost 4 bases to trimming and J lost 3 bases; unmatched junction nucleotides: 14. The CDR3 runs 17 residues. DNA for the CDR3: TGTGCCAGCAGCATCCGCGGAGGCGGGAGTGCGACAGATACGCAGTATTTT. This encodes CASSIRGGGSATDTQYF.

The genes are TRBV5-5 and TRBJ1-2; D is unclear. The V gene's germline CDR1 is SGHKS and CDR2 YYEKEE (reference sequence). V was pared by 0 bases and J by 5 bases, with 8 bases between. The CDR3 has 13 residues. The CDR3 is CASSLAGGYGYTF. The CDR3 nucleotides are TGTGCCAGCAGCTTGGCGGGCGGGTATGGCTACACCTTC. The entire variable domain, with the rest obtained from reference TRBV5-5 and TRBJ1-2, is as follows: DAGVTQSPTHLIKTRGQQVTLRCSPISGHKSVSWYQQVLGQGPQFIFQYYEKEERGRGNFPDRFSARQFPNYSSELNVNALLLGDSALYLCASSLAGGYGYTFGSGTRLTVV.

The chain is built from TRBV28 and TRBJ2-7, with 7 bases identical to TRBD2. Trimming at V came to 8 bases and at J to 4 bases, leaving 23 bases not matched to a gene. This CDR3 comprises 18 residues. Germline V lookup: CDR1 MDHEN, CDR2 SYDVKM. The DNA of the CDR3 is TGTGCCAGCGAGCGAGCGGGATCGGGGCTTTACGGGGGTTACGAGCAGTACTTC. It translates to CASERAGSGLYGGYEQYF.

This CDR3 is CASSSRGTGETQYF. The CDR3 nucleotides read TGTGCCAGCAGCTCCCGTGGGACTGGAGAGACCCAGTACTTC. The gene calls are TRBV27 and TRBJ2-5; D is possibly TRBD2 (6 bases). The CDR3 has 14 residues. The germline V gene has CDR1 MNHEY and CDR2 SMNVEV (reference sequence). V was trimmed by 6 bases and J by 4 bases, leaving 15 bases between them.

The chain combines TRBV28 with TRBJ2-7; D perhaps matches TRBD2 (6 bases). Trimming cost V 5 bases and J 5 bases, with 22 bases left between them. Germline assignment: CDR1 MDHEN and CDR2 SYDVKM. The length of the CDR3 is 16 residues. CDR3 sequence (DNA): TGTGCCAGCAGTATCCCGGGACTCCCTTCGGGGGACGAGCAGTACTTC. Translation: CASSIPGLPSGDEQYF.

This chain links TRBV30 with TRBJ2-7, with 7 positions matching TRBD1. Per the germline V gene, CDR1 is GTSNPN and CDR2 is SVGIG (reference sequence). The V and J ends lost 3 bases and 3 bases, in that order; junction bases with no gene match: 5. The CDR3 runs 13 residues. The CDR3 DNA reads TGTGCCTGGAGCTCGGGACAGTACTACGAGCAGTACTTC. It specifies CAWSSGQYYEQYF.

V is TRBV7-2 and J is TRBJ1-4; a possible D gene is TRBD1 (6 bases). V was shortened by 5 bases and J by 3 bases, with 13 bases between the two germline ends. In germline, CDR1 is SGHTA, CDR2 FQGNSA. The CDR3 consists of 15 residues. This CDR3 is CASSPYRAANEKLFF. In DNA form, the CDR3 reads TGTGCCAGCAGCCCATACAGGGCGGCTAATGAAAAACTGTTTTTT.

This chain links TRBV7-3 with TRBJ2-7; 8 bases fit TRBD1. This CDR3 contains 14 residues. The junction had 9 bases not matched to a gene; V was cut back by 5 bases and J by 6 bases. The V gene's germline CDR1 is SGHTA and CDR2 FQGTGA. CDR3 DNA sequence: TGTGCCAGCAGCCAATCTCCGACAGGGGCCGAGCAGTACTTC. Protein product: CASSQSPTGAEQYF.

V and J are TRBV11-2 and TRBJ2-2, with D possibly matching TRBD2 (5 bases). The germline V and J ends were trimmed by 0 bases and 6 bases, with 11 bases remaining between them. The CDR3 contains 15 residues. Germline CDR1 is SGHAT and CDR2 is FQNNGV. CDR3 residues: CASSLEWETAGELFF. The CDR3 coding sequence is TGTGCCAGCAGCTTAGAGTGGGAGACGGCCGGGGAGCTGTTTTTT.

The chain couples TRBV10-3 to TRBJ1-1; TRBD1 might be the D (5 bases). Per the germline V gene, CDR1 is ENHRY and CDR2 is SYGVKD. This CDR3 is built from 19 residues. The V gene lost 5 bases and the J gene lost 0 bases, with 25 bases spanning the gap. The CDR3 region has the DNA TGTGCCATCAGTTCCTCCCCCCGGGTGGGGGGGGGAATGAACACTGAAGCTTTCTTT. Amino acids: CAISSSPRVGGGMNTEAFF.

This clone came up a few times. This chain connects TRBV7-9 to TRBJ2-7; 7 bases are a match to TRBD1. This CDR3 spans 15 amino acids. Germline V CDR1 and CDR2: SEHNR, FQNEAQ (reference sequence). Unmatched junction bases numbered 9, after V lost 4 bases and J lost 3 bases. In DNA form, the CDR3 reads TGTGCCAGCAGCTACCTCCGACAGGGTGACTACGAGCAGTACTTC. Protein: CASSYLRQGDYEQYF. The whole variable domain, filled in from reference TRBV7-9 and TRBJ2-7, reads DTGVSQNPRHKITKRGQNVTFRCDPISEHNRLYWYRQTLGQGPEFLTYFQNEAQLEKSRLLSDRFSAERPKGSFSTLEIQRTEQGDSAMYLCASSYLRQGDYEQYFGPGTRLTVT.

This clone showed up just a few times. This rearrangement joins TRBV5-6 to TRBJ2-1, with TRBD2 matching over 9 bases. Germline trimming cut 0 bases from V and 4 bases from J; bases unmatched to any gene: 5. The CDR3 is made up of 16 amino acids. Germline values: CDR1 SGHDT, CDR2 YYEEEE. The CDR3 region is CASSLVASGAYNEQFF. CDR3 nucleotide sequence: TGTGCCAGCAGCTTGGTAGCTAGCGGGGCATACAATGAGCAGTTCTTC.